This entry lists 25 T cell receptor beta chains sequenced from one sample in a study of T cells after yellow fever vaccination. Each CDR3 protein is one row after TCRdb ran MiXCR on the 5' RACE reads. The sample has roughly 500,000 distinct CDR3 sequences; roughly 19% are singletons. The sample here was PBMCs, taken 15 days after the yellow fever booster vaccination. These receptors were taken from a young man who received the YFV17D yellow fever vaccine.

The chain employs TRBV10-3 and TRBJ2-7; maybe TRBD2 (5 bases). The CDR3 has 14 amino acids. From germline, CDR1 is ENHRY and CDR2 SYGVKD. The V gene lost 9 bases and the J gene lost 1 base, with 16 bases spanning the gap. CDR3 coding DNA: TGTGCCATTGCGGCGTCGGGCGGGTCCTACGAGCAGTACTTC. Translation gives CAIAASGGSYEQYF.

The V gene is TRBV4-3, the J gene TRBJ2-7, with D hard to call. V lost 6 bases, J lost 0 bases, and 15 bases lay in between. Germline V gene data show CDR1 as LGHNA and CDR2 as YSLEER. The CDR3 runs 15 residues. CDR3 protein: CASSHVGRNSYEQYF. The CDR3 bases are TGCGCCAGCAGTCATGTCGGACGGAACTCCTACGAGCAGTACTTC.

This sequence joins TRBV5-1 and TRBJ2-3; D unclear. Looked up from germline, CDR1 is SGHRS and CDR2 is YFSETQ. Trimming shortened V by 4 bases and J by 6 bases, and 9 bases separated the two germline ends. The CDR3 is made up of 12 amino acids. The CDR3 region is CASSPQLDTQYF. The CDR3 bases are TGCGCCAGCAGCCCCCAGTTGGATACGCAGTATTTT. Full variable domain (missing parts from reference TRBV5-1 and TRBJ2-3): KAGVTQTPRYLIKTRGQQVTLSCSPISGHRSVSWYQQTPGQGLQFLFEYFSETQRNKGNFPGRFSGRQFSNSRSEMNVSTLELGDSALYLCASSPQLDTQYFGPGTRLTVL.

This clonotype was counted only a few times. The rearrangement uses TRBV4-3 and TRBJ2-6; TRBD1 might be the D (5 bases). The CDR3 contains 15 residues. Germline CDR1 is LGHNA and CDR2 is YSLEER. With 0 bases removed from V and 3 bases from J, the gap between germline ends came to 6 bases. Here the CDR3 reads CASSQDRVGANVLTF. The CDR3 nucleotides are TGCGCCAGCAGCCAAGACAGGGTTGGGGCCAACGTCCTGACTTTC.

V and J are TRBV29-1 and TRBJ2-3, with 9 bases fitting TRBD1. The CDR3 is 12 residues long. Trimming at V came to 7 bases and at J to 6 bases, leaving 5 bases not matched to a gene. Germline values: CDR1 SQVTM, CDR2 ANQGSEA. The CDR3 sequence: CSAGTGTDTQYF. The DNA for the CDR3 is TGCAGCGCCGGGACAGGGACCGATACGCAGTATTTT.

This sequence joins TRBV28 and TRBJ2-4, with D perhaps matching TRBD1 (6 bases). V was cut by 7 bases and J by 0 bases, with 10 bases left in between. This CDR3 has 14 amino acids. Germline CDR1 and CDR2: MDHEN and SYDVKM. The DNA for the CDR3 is TGTGCCAGCAACCACAGGGTAGCCAAAAACATTCAGTACTTC. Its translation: CASNHRVAKNIQYF.

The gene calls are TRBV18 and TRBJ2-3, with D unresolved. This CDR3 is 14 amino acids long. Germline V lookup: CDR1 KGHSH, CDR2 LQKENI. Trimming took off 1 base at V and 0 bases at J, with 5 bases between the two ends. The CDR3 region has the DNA TGTGCCAGCTCACCACACGGGAGCACAGATACGCAGTATTTT. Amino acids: CASSPHGSTDTQYF.

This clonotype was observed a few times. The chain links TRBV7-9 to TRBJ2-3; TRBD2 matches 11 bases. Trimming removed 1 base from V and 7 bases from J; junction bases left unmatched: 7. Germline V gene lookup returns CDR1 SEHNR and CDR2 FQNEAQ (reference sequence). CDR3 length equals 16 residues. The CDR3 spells CASSLGLAGGRNTQYF. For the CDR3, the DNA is TGTGCCAGCAGCTTAGGGCTAGCGGGAGGTAGAAATACGCAGTATTTT. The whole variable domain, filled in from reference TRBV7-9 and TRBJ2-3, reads DTGVSQNPRHKITKRGQNVTFRCDPISEHNRLYWYRQTLGQGPEFLTYFQNEAQLEKSRLLSDRFSAERPKGSFSTLEIQRTEQGDSAMYLCASSLGLAGGRNTQYFGPGTRLTVL.

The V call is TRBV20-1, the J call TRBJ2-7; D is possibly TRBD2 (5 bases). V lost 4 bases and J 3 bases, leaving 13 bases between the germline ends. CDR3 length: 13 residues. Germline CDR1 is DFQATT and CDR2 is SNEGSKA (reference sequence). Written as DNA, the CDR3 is TGCAGTGCTAAAAGAGGGTCCAACTACGAGCAGTACTTC. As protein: CSAKRGSNYEQYF.

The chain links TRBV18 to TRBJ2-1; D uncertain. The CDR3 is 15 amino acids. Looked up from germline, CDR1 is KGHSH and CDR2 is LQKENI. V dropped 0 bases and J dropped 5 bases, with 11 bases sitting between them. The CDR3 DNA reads TGTGCCAGCTCACCACCGATTCAGAGCAACAATGAGCAGTTCTTC. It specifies CASSPPIQSNNEQFF.

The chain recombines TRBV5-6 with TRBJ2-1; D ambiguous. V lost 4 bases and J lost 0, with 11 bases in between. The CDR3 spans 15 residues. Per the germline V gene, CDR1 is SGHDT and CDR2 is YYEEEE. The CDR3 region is CASSVGPASYNEQFF. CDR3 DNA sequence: TGTGCCAGCAGCGTTGGACCAGCCTCCTACAATGAGCAGTTCTTC.

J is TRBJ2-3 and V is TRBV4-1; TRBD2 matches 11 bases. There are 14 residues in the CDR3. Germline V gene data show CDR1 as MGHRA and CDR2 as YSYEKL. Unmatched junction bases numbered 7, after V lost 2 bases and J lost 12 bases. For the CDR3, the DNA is TGCGCCAGCAGCCAACCGGGACTAGCGGATTTCCAGTATTTT. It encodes CASSQPGLADFQYF.

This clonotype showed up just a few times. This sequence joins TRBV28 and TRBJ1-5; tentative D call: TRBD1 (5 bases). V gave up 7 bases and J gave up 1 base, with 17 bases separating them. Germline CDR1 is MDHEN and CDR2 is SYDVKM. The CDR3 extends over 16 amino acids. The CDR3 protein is CASTPRGSASNQPQHF. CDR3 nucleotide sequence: TGTGCCAGCACCCCACGGGGGTCAGCCAGCAATCAGCCCCAGCATTTT. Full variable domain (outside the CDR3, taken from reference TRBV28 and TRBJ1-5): DVKVTQSSRYLVKRTGEKVFLECVQDMDHENMFWYRQDPGLGLRLIYFSYDVKMKEKGDIPEGYSVSREKKERFSLILESASTNQTSMYLCASTPRGSASNQPQHFGDGTRLSIL.

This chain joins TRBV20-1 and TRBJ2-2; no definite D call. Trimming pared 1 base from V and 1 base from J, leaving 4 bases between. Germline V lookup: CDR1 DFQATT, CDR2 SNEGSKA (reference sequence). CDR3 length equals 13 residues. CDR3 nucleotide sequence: TGCAGTGCTAGAGCACGGAACACCGGGGAGCTGTTTTTT. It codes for CSARARNTGELFF.

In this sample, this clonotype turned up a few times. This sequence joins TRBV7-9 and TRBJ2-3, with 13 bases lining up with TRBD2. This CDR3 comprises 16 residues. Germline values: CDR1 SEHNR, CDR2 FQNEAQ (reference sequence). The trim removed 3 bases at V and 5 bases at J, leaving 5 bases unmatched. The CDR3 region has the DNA TGTGCCAGCAGCTTCGGACTAGCGGGAGCCAGAGATACGCAGTATTTT. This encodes CASSFGLAGARDTQYF. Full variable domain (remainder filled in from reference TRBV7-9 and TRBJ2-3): DTGVSQNPRHKITKRGQNVTFRCDPISEHNRLYWYRQTLGQGPEFLTYFQNEAQLEKSRLLSDRFSAERPKGSFSTLEIQRTEQGDSAMYLCASSFGLAGARDTQYFGPGTRLTVL.

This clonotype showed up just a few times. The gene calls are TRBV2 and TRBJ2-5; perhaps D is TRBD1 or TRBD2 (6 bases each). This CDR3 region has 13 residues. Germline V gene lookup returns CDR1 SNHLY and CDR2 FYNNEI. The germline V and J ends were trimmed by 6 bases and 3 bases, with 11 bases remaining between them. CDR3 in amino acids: CASRPGAKETQYF. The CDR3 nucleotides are TGTGCCAGCAGGCCGGGGGCTAAAGAGACCCAGTACTTC. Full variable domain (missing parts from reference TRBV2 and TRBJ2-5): EPEVTQTPSHQVTQMGQEVILRCVPISNHLYFYWYRQILGQKVEFLVSFYNNEISEKSEIFDDQFSVERPDGSNFTLKIRSTKLEDSAMYFCASRPGAKETQYFGPGTRLLVL.

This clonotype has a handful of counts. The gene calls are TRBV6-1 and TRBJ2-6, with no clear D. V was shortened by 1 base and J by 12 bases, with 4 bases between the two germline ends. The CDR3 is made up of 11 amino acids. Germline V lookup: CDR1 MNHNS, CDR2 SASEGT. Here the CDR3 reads CASSEGFVLTF. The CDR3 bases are TGTGCCAGCAGTGAAGGGTTCGTCCTGACTTTC.

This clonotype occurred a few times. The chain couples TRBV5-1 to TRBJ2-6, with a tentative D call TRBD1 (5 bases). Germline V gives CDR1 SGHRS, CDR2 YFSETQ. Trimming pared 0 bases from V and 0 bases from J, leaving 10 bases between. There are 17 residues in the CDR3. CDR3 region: CASSLEVGASGANVLTF. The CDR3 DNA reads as TGCGCCAGCAGCTTGGAGGTTGGGGCCTCTGGGGCCAACGTCCTGACTTTC.

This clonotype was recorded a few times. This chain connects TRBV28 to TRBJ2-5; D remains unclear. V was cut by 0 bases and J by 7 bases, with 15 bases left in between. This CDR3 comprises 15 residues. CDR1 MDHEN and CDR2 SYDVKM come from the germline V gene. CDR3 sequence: CASSLWANTLGTQYF. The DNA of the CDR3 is TGTGCCAGCAGTTTATGGGCGAATACCCTAGGGACCCAGTACTTC.

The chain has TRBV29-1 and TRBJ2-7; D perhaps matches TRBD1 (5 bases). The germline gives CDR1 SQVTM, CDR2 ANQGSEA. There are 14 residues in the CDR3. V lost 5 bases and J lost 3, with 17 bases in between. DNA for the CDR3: TGCAGCGTTAGGAGAGTGGACATCAACTACGAGCAGTACTTC. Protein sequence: CSVRRVDINYEQYF.

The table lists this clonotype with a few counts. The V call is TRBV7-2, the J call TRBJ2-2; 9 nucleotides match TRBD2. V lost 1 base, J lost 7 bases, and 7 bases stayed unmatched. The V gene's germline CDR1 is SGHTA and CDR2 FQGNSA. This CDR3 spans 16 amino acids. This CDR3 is CASSLVSGSLSGELFF. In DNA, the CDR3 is TGTGCCAGCAGCTTAGTTAGCGGGAGCTTAAGCGGGGAGCTGTTTTTT.

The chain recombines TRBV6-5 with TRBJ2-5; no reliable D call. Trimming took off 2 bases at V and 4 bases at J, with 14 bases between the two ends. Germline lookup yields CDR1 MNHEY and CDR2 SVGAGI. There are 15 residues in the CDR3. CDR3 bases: TGTGCCAGCAGTTACGACACAACCTCGGGAGAGACCCAGTACTTC. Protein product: CASSYDTTSGETQYF.

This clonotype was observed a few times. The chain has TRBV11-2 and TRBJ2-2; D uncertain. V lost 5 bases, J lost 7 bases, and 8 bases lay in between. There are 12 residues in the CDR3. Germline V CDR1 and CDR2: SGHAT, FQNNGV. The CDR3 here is CASSRAIGELFF. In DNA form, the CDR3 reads TGTGCCAGCAGCCGAGCTATCGGGGAGCTGTTTTTT.

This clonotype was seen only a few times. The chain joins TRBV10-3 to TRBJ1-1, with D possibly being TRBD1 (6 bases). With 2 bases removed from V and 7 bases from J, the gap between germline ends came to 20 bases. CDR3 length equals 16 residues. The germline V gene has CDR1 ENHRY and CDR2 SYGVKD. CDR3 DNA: TGTGCCATCAGTGAGGGCGAAACCGGGACAAGGAGTGAAGCTTTCTTT. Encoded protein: CAISEGETGTRSEAFF.

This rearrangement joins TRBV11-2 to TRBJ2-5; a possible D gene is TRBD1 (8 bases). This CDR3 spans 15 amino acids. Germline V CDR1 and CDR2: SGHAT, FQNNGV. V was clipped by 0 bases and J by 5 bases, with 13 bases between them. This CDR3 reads CASSLDTGGGETQYF. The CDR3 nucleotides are TGTGCCAGCAGCTTAGACACAGGGGGAGGGGAGACCCAGTACTTC. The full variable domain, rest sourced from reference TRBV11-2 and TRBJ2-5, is EAGVAQSPRYKIIEKRQSVAFWCNPISGHATLYWYQQILGQGPKLLIQFQNNGVVDDSQLPKDRFSAERLKGVDSTLKIQPAKLEDSAVYLCASSLDTGGGETQYFGPGTRLLVL.